A selection of T cell receptor beta chains follows, all from one sample in a study of blood T cell repertoires in COVID-19. Clones were sequenced by immunoSEQ multiplex PCR, and TCRdb holds only the in-frame ones, with some missing. Here the sample spans about 180,000 clones, 80% to 90% being singletons. The sequenced sample was peripheral blood. These receptors were collected from a man aged 18 to 29 who had recovered from COVID-19. Each CDR3 is given with its conserved first and last residue. D genes are given only for firm matches. Some rows mark clone size as missing; the rest say once, few, many or name a class of expanded clone.

d_gene | j_gene | v_gene | abundance | CDR3aa
TRBD2 | TRBJ2-3 | TRBV9 | . | CASSGSAGGLSTDTQYF
TRBD1 | TRBJ1-1 | TRBV7-8 | . | CASSPGGNTEAFF
. | TRBJ1-2 | TRBV3-1/TRBV3-2 | . | CASSQGLSSYGYTF
. | TRBJ2-1 | TRBV19 | . | CASSITQFSYNEQFF
. | TRBJ1-2 | TRBV2 | . | CASSYRAGYGYTF
TRBD1 | TRBJ1-6 | TRBV28 | . | CASRGGQGGSPLHF
TRBD2 | TRBJ2-2 | TRBV6-5 | . | CASTHLAGSTGELFF
TRBD2 | TRBJ2-1 | TRBV7-9 | . | CASSLEGLAGGGRNEQFF
. | TRBJ1-5 | TRBV19 | once | CASSIRDSNQPQHF
TRBD1 | TRBJ2-7 | TRBV6-2/TRBV6-3 | . | CASSYLGQGADEQYF
. | TRBJ2-1 | TRBV7-9 | . | CASSGRDSNEQFF
. | TRBJ1-1 | TRBV9 | . | CASSVADSMNTEAFF
TRBD2 | TRBJ2-3 | TRBV30 | . | CAWNKGTSGRLADTQYF
. | TRBJ2-5 | TRBV7-9 | . | CASSRTDQETQYF
TRBD1 | TRBJ2-7 | TRBV11-2 | . | CASSLAPPGTGRYEQYF
TRBD1 | TRBJ2-2 | TRBV28 | . | CASSYDRVVTGELFF
. | TRBJ2-7 | TRBV6-5 | . | CASSYGRGAYEQYF
TRBD1 | TRBJ1-5 | TRBV19 | few | CASSIIRDRDQPQHF
TRBD1 | TRBJ1-2 | TRBV7-2 | few | CASSLTTGGDYGYTF
TRBD1 | TRBJ1-5 | TRBV28 | few | CASSRTGGNQPQHF
. | TRBJ1-2 | TRBV5-4 | . | CASSGQSVYGYTF
TRBD1 | TRBJ1-6 | TRBV7-9 | once | CASSQPTGGPINSPLHF
TRBD1 | TRBJ1-1 | TRBV6-5 | . | CASSLGTGGVGAEAFF
. | TRBJ2-7 | TRBV6-6 | . | CASGGQTYEQYF
. | TRBJ2-7 | TRBV7-2 | . | CASSLDRSYEQYF
. | TRBJ2-5 | TRBV9 | . | CASSVGAAGYIETQYF
. | TRBJ2-3 | TRBV7-3 | . | CASSLGTSTDTQYF
. | TRBJ1-6 | TRBV4-3 | . | CASSQVAVSYNSPLHF
. | TRBJ2-6 | TRBV7-2 | . | CASSRDTGANVLTF
. | TRBJ2-5 | TRBV12-3/TRBV12-4 | few | CASSNQQETQYF
. | TRBJ2-3 | TRBV10-1 | few | CASSEPVGRAFLADTQYF
. | TRBJ2-1 | TRBV19 | . | CAARSGGPPHNEQFF
. | TRBJ1-1 | TRBV19 | . | CASRLDRVPSEAFF
TRBD2 | TRBJ2-3 | TRBV9 | . | CASSVHSGRVMGTDTQYF
. | TRBJ1-5 | TRBV27 | many | CASSLTQGGNQPQHF
TRBD2 | TRBJ2-3 | TRBV29-1 | once | CSVVGGSTDTQYF
. | TRBJ1-1 | TRBV7-9 | . | CASSLVQGRGTEAFF
TRBD1 | TRBJ1-1 | TRBV29-1 | . | CSVGGILDRANTEAFF
TRBD2 | TRBJ2-1 | TRBV11-2 | . | CASSLSWGERGDRYNEQFF
. | TRBJ2-3 | TRBV7-8 | . | CASSRVRVDTQYF
. | TRBJ1-1 | TRBV3-1/TRBV3-2 | . | CASSQGPDRSTEAFF